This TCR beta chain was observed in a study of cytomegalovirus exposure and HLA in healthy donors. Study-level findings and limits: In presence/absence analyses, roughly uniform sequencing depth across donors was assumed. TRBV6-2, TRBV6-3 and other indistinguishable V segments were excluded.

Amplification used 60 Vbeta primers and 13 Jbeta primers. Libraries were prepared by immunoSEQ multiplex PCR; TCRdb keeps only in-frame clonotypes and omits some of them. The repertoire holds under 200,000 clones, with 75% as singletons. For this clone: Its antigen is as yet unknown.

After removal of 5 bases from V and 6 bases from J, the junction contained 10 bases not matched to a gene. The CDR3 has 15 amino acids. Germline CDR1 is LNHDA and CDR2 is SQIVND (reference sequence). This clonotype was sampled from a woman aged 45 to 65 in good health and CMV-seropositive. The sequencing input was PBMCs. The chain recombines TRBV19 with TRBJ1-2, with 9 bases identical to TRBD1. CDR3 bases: TGTGCCAGTAGTTTCTTCTCGACAGGGGGGAATGGCTACACCTTC. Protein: CASSFFSTGGNGYTF.